This T cell receptor beta chain was profiled in a study of blood T cell repertoires in COVID-19. With 4 bases clipped from V and 4 bases from J, the junction kept 6 bases outside the gene matches. This CDR3 has 15 residues. Germline V gives CDR1 SGHRS, CDR2 YFSETQ. Clones were read by immunoSEQ multiplex PCR, and TCRdb kept only the in-frame ones, dropping some. The data hold roughly 43,000 clones, with 80% to 90% observed a single time. The sequence derives from a man between 65 and 80 years old with active COVID-19. The chain employs TRBV5-1 and TRBJ2-2, with 8 bases matching TRBD1. The sample comprised peripheral blood. The CDR3 DNA is TGCGCCAGCAGCACCTATACAGGGGGCACCGGGGAGCTGTTTTTT. It translates to CASSTYTGGTGELFF.